These 18 T cell receptor beta chains were sequenced from one sample in a study of technical replicates of blood from a handful of donors. Generated by immunoSEQ multiplex PCR, the TCRdb table keeps only in-frame clones and is missing some. The sample consists of fewer than 100,000 clones, approximately 89% of them appearing once. Input material: T cells isolated from PBMCs. Receptors were obtained from a human donor in good health.

This chain connects TRBV12-5 to TRBJ2-7; TRBD1 is a possible D gene (5 bases). Germline loops: CDR1 LGHNT, CDR2 FRNRAP. The CDR3 is made up of 14 amino acids. The V gene lost 1 base and the J gene lost 5 bases, with 12 bases spanning the gap. The DNA of the CDR3 is TGTGCTAGTGGTTTGGGGAAGGGGTTTGACGAGCAGTACTTC. Amino acid sequence: CASGLGKGFDEQYF.

The chain links TRBV7-6 to TRBJ2-7, with TRBD1 matching over 7 bases. Germline loops: CDR1 SGHVS, CDR2 FNYEAQ. The V and J ends lost 3 bases and 3 bases, in that order; junction bases with no gene match: 5. This CDR3 has 14 residues. CDR3 coding DNA: TGTGCCAGCAGCTTGGACCGGGACAGCTACGAGCAGTACTTC. As protein: CASSLDRDSYEQYF.

The rearrangement links TRBV7-9 to TRBJ2-6; D remains unclear. The CDR3 covers 17 residues. CDR1 is SEHNR, CDR2 FQNEAQ, per germline (reference sequence). Trimming took off 5 bases at V and 4 bases at J, with 18 bases between the two ends. CDR3 bases: TGTGCCAGCAGCGAGTTCCAAGCCGAATCCGGGGCCAACGTCCTGACTTTC. The encoded protein is CASSEFQAESGANVLTF.

The CDR3 DNA reads TGCGCCAGCAGCCTCACGCCCACTAGCTGGGAGACCCAGTACTTC. Its translation is CASSLTPTSWETQYF. The rearrangement links TRBV4-1 to TRBJ2-5; possibly TRBD2 for D (6 bases). The CDR3 consists of 15 residues. The V and J ends lost 4 bases and 5 bases respectively, with 17 bases between them. Germline-derived CDR1 and CDR2 are MGHRA and YSYEKL.

This chain connects TRBV19 to TRBJ2-1, with 7 bases matching TRBD1. This CDR3 spans 12 amino acids. Germline V gene lookup returns CDR1 LNHDA and CDR2 SQIVND (reference sequence). The ends lost 3 bases at V and 12 bases at J; junction bases unmatched: 5. As DNA, the CDR3 is TGTGCCAGTAGTATGGCGGACAGGTGGCAGTTCTTC. Translating it yields CASSMADRWQFF.

V and J are TRBV28 and TRBJ2-5, with TRBD1 matching over 9 bases. Trimming at V came to 7 bases and at J to 5 bases, leaving 11 bases not matched to a gene. CDR1 MDHEN and CDR2 SYDVKM come from the germline V gene. This CDR3 has 15 amino acids. The CDR3 is CASTRAGQGTETQYF. In nucleotides, the CDR3 is TGTGCCAGCACGAGGGCGGGACAGGGCACCGAGACCCAGTACTTC. Full variable domain (remainder filled in from reference TRBV28 and TRBJ2-5): DVKVTQSSRYLVKRTGEKVFLECVQDMDHENMFWYRQDPGLGLRLIYFSYDVKMKEKGDIPEGYSVSREKKERFSLILESASTNQTSMYLCASTRAGQGTETQYFGPGTRLLVL.

CDR3 nucleotide sequence: TGCGCCAGCAGCTTTCGGGGCGGGAAGCCCTACGAGCAGTACTTC. Residues: CASSFRGGKPYEQYF. The chain uses TRBV5-1 and TRBJ2-7, with a tentative D call TRBD2 (6 bases). This CDR3 comprises 15 residues. CDR1 SGHRS and CDR2 YFSETQ come from the germline V gene. Trimming pared 2 bases from V and 2 bases from J, leaving 14 bases between.

This rearrangement joins TRBV18 to TRBJ2-1; D not certain. Germline V lookup: CDR1 KGHSH, CDR2 LQKENI. Trimming pared 3 bases from V and 4 bases from J, leaving 7 bases between. The CDR3 is 13 amino acids. In nucleotides, the CDR3 is TGTGCCAGCTCACCGGGCGAGTACAATGAGCAGTTCTTC. This sequence encodes CASSPGEYNEQFF.

This sequence joins TRBV6-5 and TRBJ2-3; D is ambiguous. The germline V and J ends were trimmed by 6 bases and 2 bases, with 15 bases remaining between them. The CDR3 runs 15 residues. Germline CDR1 and CDR2: MNHEY and SVGAGI. The CDR3 DNA is TGTGCCAGCAGCTCCTCTAGTGTGGACACAGATACGCAGTATTTT. This encodes CASSSSSVDTDTQYF.

The chain employs TRBV7-2 and TRBJ2-2; D not resolved. Germline V gene lookup returns CDR1 SGHTA and CDR2 FQGNSA. The CDR3 contains 14 residues. The V gene lost 2 bases and the J gene lost 6 bases, with 10 bases spanning the gap. The CDR3 region is CASSLMLISGELFF. In DNA form, the CDR3 reads TGTGCCAGCAGCTTAATGTTAATTTCCGGGGAGCTGTTTTTT.

This chain links TRBV19 with TRBJ2-1, with TRBD2 matching over 7 bases. Germline CDR1 LNHDA, CDR2 SQIVND (reference sequence). CDR3 size: 15 residues. V lost 7 bases and J lost 1; bases outside the gene matches: 7. CDR3 region: CASNEAGVSYNEQFF. CDR3 in DNA: TGTGCCAGTAATGAGGCGGGAGTATCCTACAATGAGCAGTTCTTC.

The chain uses TRBV27 and TRBJ1-5; D remains unclear. From germline, CDR1 is MNHEY and CDR2 SMNVEV (reference sequence). The CDR3 totals 16 residues. Deletions cut 3 bases from V and 6 bases from J, with 18 bases between. The CDR3 protein is CASSLNSGDRVQPQHF. The CDR3 DNA sequence: TGTGCCAGCAGTTTGAATTCCGGGGATAGAGTTCAGCCCCAGCATTTT.

The chain joins TRBV6-4 to TRBJ1-1; 9 bases fit TRBD1. V dropped 4 bases and J dropped 10; count of bases not matched to a gene: 4. This CDR3 has 12 amino acids. CDR1 MRHNA and CDR2 SNTAGT come from the germline V gene. CDR3 protein: CASSGGQGRAFF. The CDR3 DNA is TGTGCCAGCAGTGGCGGACAGGGGAGAGCTTTCTTT.

The CDR3 spells CASSSALISGSSYNEQFF. The DNA for the CDR3 is TGTGCCAGCAGCTCCGCTTTAATCAGCGGGAGTTCCTACAATGAGCAGTTCTTC. The gene calls are TRBV5-4 and TRBJ2-1; 8 nucleotides line up with TRBD2. The ends lost 3 bases at V and 1 base at J; junction bases unmatched: 12. Per the germline V gene, CDR1 is SGHNT and CDR2 is YYREEE (reference sequence). This CDR3 comprises 18 residues.

This chain connects TRBV20-1 to TRBJ1-2, with D maybe TRBD1 (5 bases). The CDR3 runs to 11 residues. Germline V gives CDR1 DFQATT, CDR2 SNEGSKA (reference sequence). The CDR3 here is CSDAEGAGYTF. In DNA, the CDR3 is TGCAGCGACGCGGAAGGGGCTGGCTACACCTTC.

The chain links TRBV29-1 to TRBJ2-5, with a tentative D call TRBD1 (6 bases). V was clipped by 7 bases and J by 2 bases, with 11 bases between them. The germline gives CDR1 SQVTM, CDR2 ANQGSEA. The CDR3 covers 12 residues. CDR3 in amino acids: CSAYRVQETQYF. The CDR3 DNA follows: TGCAGCGCGTACAGGGTGCAAGAGACCCAGTACTTC.

This clone occurred once. This chain links TRBV16 with TRBJ2-1; 13 nucleotides line up with TRBD2. This CDR3 has 21 residues. The germline V gene has CDR1 KGHSY and CDR2 FQNENV. The J segment lost 1 base and the V segment lost 7 bases, leaving 19 bases of the junction unmatched. The CDR3, as DNA: TGTGCCAGCAAAGCTGGACTAGCGGGAGTGAGGAATTCGGGATCCTACAATGAGCAGTTCTTC. It is translated as CASKAGLAGVRNSGSYNEQFF.

The gene calls are TRBV7-9 and TRBJ1-3; a weak D match, TRBD1 (6 bases). V was cut by 7 bases and J by 1 base, with 14 bases left in between. Germline loops: CDR1 SEHNR, CDR2 FQNEAQ (reference sequence). This CDR3 contains 15 residues. Written as DNA, the CDR3 is TGTGCCAGCACCCGGGACATAGTTTCTGGAAACACCATATATTTT. Amino acids: CASTRDIVSGNTIYF.